The clone carrying this T cell receptor (beta chain) was detected a few times. Its antigen remains unidentified. This entry comes from a study of cytomegalovirus exposure and HLA in healthy donors. General study results and limits: Previous analysis showed most TCR beta V segments were productive about 87% or about 30% of the time. Reportedly, fewer N-insertions than the roughly 600-donor mean appeared in an Asian-associated ancestry cluster in a later analysis. Listed as cytomegalovirus-associated were approximately 160 TCR beta chains. The classifier was said to identify cytomegalovirus status with high specificity and sensitivity.

Amplification used 60 Vbeta primers and 13 Jbeta primers. Using immunoSEQ multiplex PCR, the repertoire was profiled, and TCRdb retains in-frame clones only, with some absent. The top ten hold less than 2% of the sample, which has about 140,000 clones, more than 60% seen once. Germline CDR1 SQVTM, CDR2 ANQGSEA. V was trimmed by 6 bases and J by 6 bases, leaving 24 bases between them. CDR3 length: 15 residues. Input material: PBMCs. The chain carries TRBV29-1 and TRBJ2-7; D might be TRBD1 (5 bases). The source is a male donor in good health and CMV-seronegative. CDR3 region: CSVQRGWTSTSEQYF. The CDR3 region has the DNA TGCAGCGTCCAAAGGGGTTGGACCTCGACCTCCGAGCAGTACTTC.